Listed below are T cell receptor beta chains from one sample, sequenced in a study of T cells in Graves' hyperthyroidism and ophthalmopathy. Each CDR3 protein is one row after TCRdb ran MiXCR on the multiplex PCR reads. The data hold hundreds of thousands of distinct CDR3 sequences, with more than 13% observed a single time. The sample was blood. These TCRs come from a man aged 50-59 years with Graves' ophthalmopathy. Both conserved end residues are part of each CDR3. A D gene is named only where the DNA matches it firmly. The size of a clone is reported for some rows only, either as once, few or many, or as a class for expanded clones.

j_gene,abundance,d_gene,v_gene,CDR3aa,CDR3nt
TRBJ1-6,many,.,TRBV5-1,CASSLDRESYNSPLHF,TGCGCCAGCAGCTTGGACAGGGAATCCTATAATTCACCCCTCCACTTT
TRBJ1-2,many,TRBD1,TRBV30,CAWSYPSTGSIGYTF,TGTGCCTGGAGCTACCCCTCGACAGGGAGTATAGGCTACACCTTC
TRBJ2-5,many,TRBD2,TRBV20-1,CSARRGGEWETQYF,TGCAGTGCTAGGCGCGGGGGGGAGTGGGAGACCCAGTACTTC
TRBJ1-2,many,.,TRBV6-5,CASSYRLGIATNYGYTF,TGTGCCAGCAGTTACCGCCTTGGTATTGCGACTAACTATGGCTACACCTTC
TRBJ1-1,few,.,TRBV18,CASSPAGRFTEAFF,TGTGCCAGCTCACCAGCAGGGCGTTTCACTGAAGCTTTCTTT
TRBJ2-1,many,.,TRBV7-6,CASSLDSTINEQFF,TGTGCCAGCAGCTTAGATAGTACGATCAATGAGCAGTTCTTC
TRBJ2-1,few,.,TRBV25-1,CASSTISEQFF,TGTGCCAGCAGTACGATTAGTGAGCAGTTCTTC
TRBJ1-1,few,.,TRBV12-3/TRBV12-4,CANSLKRLGTEAFF,TGTGCCAACAGTTTAAAAAGGTTAGGCACTGAAGCTTTCTTT
TRBJ2-5,many,TRBD1,TRBV12-3/TRBV12-4,CASRTGARETQYF,TGTGCCAGCAGGACAGGGGCCAGGGAGACCCAGTACTTC
TRBJ2-1,many,TRBD2,TRBV12-3/TRBV12-4,CASSFWTSGYNEQFF,TGTGCCAGCAGTTTTTGGACTAGCGGATACAATGAGCAGTTCTTC
TRBJ2-7,many,TRBD2,TRBV13,CASRKGGLAEQEQYF,TGTGCCAGCAGAAAGGGGGGACTAGCGGAGCAGGAGCAGTACTTC
TRBJ1-5,many,.,TRBV5-1,CASSFIGGDQPQHF,TGCGCCAGCAGCTTTATAGGGGGTGATCAGCCCCAGCATTTT
TRBJ2-4,once,.,TRBV15,CATSLDGTGVARNIQYF,TGTGCCACCAGCCTAGATGGGACGGGTGTGGCCAGAAACATTCAGTACTTC
TRBJ2-1,.,.,TRBV5-1,CASRKTSSGEQFF,TGCGCCAGCAGGAAGACTAGTTCTGGTGAGCAGTTCTTC
TRBJ2-1,few,.,TRBV14,CASSQGGSPGYNEQFF,TGTGCCAGCAGCCAAGGCGGCTCCCCGGGGTACAATGAGCAGTTCTTC
TRBJ2-1,.,TRBD2,TRBV3-1,CASSQDFLSNSGRAEEQFF,TGTGCCAGCAGCCAAGATTTTTTGAGTAATAGCGGGAGGGCCGAGGAGCAGTTCTTC
TRBJ1-1,many,.,TRBV20-1,CSAREGQNTEAFF,TGCAGTGCTAGGGAGGGTCAGAACACTGAAGCTTTCTTT
TRBJ2-7,.,.,TRBV4-1,CASSQGGRRTDNYEQYF,TGCGCCAGCAGCCAAGGCGGTCGAAGGACTGACAACTACGAGCAGTACTTC
TRBJ2-5,many,.,TRBV18,CASSPIGETQYF,TGTGCCAGCTCACCAATCGGAGAGACCCAGTACTTC
TRBJ2-7,.,.,TRBV5-1,CASSLNLLVNGEQYF,TGCGCCAGCAGCTTGAATCTACTAGTCAATGGCGAGCAGTACTTC
TRBJ2-1,.,TRBD1,TRBV20-1,CSAMDRGRNGGHEQFF,TGCAGTGCTATGGACAGGGGGCGCAATGGGGGACATGAGCAGTTCTTC
TRBJ2-1,few,TRBD2,TRBV27,CASSRQRTSGTSYNEQFF,TGTGCCAGCAGCCGCCAGCGGACTAGCGGGACTTCCTACAATGAGCAGTTCTTC